These 29 T cell receptor beta chains came from one sample sequenced in a study of identical twins. TCRdb redid the calling of the 5' RACE reads with MiXCR, one entry per CDR3 protein. Counted here are around 370,000 distinct CDR3 sequences, approximately 8.7% occurring once; the ten biggest clones make up about 9.1%. Specimen: naive T cells sorted from blood. The receptor set was obtained from a woman between 45 and 60 years old in good health.

This clonotype was seen only a few times. V is TRBV10-3 and J is TRBJ2-3; 9 bases map to TRBD2. The CDR3 runs 14 residues. The germline gives CDR1 ENHRY, CDR2 SYGVKD. The V and J ends lost 8 bases and 2 bases, in that order; junction bases with no gene match: 5. CDR3 sequence (DNA): TGTGCCATCGCGGCGGGAGGGTCCACAGATACGCAGTATTTT. This translates into CAIAAGGSTDTQYF.

This clonotype was found many times. This chain connects TRBV4-1 to TRBJ1-2, with D tentatively TRBD1 (5 bases). The CDR3 loop spans 15 amino acids. The germline V gene encodes CDR1 MGHRA and CDR2 YSYEKL. The ends were cut back, 1 base at V and 3 bases at J, with 12 bases in the middle. The CDR3 sequence is CASSQVAGTDYGYTF. Here the CDR3 DNA reads TGCGCCAGCAGCCAAGTTGCAGGGACGGACTATGGCTACACCTTC.

The table lists this clonotype with a few counts. The chain is built from TRBV27 and TRBJ2-1; TRBD2 might be the D (6 bases). Trimming took 6 bases from V and 3 from J, leaving 15 bases between them. The CDR3 totals 15 residues. In germline, CDR1 is MNHEY, CDR2 SMNVEV (reference sequence). The CDR3 loop is CASRPYSGYYNEQFF. Written as DNA, the CDR3 is TGTGCCAGCAGGCCATATAGCGGCTACTACAATGAGCAGTTCTTC.

As to this clonotype: The CDR3 carries no conserved terminal phenylalanine or tryptophan, so it likely arises from a read error. The DNA is left out, because the CDR3 cannot be placed on it with certainty; the CDR3 is given as TCRdb lists it. The CDR3 loop is CSLPFGVSSRDG. The chain is built from TRBV20-1 and TRBJ2-1; the table's TRBD1 call for D was not verified on the DNA. CDR1 and CDR2 (germline): DFQATT, SNEGSKA (reference sequence). The CDR3 numbers 12 amino acids, ends counted.

This clonotype was picked up many times. V is TRBV9 and J is TRBJ1-3; no definite D call. In germline, CDR1 is SGDLS, CDR2 YYNGEE. Trimming took 0 bases from V and 4 from J, leaving 8 bases between them. There are 14 residues in the CDR3. The CDR3 here is CASSVVAGGNTIYF. In nucleotides, the CDR3 is TGTGCCAGCAGCGTAGTAGCAGGCGGAAACACCATATATTTT.

This clonotype was observed a few times. The chain combines TRBV7-9 with TRBJ1-2; 8 positions match TRBD1. V gave up 3 bases and J gave up 5 bases; unmatched junction bases: 8. Germline CDR1 SEHNR, CDR2 FQNEAQ (reference sequence). The CDR3 runs 15 residues. The DNA for the CDR3 is TGTGCCAGCAGCTTCGGACAGGGCTTTGGGTATGGCTACACCTTC. Its translation is CASSFGQGFGYGYTF. Looking up the rest from reference TRBV7-9 and TRBJ1-2 gives the full variable domain: DTGVSQNPRHKITKRGQNVTFRCDPISEHNRLYWYRQTLGQGPEFLTYFQNEAQLEKSRLLSDRFSAERPKGSFSTLEIQRTEQGDSAMYLCASSFGQGFGYGYTFGSGTRLTVV.

The chain couples TRBV3-1 to TRBJ1-6, with D perhaps matching TRBD1 (6 bases). Trimming took off 5 bases at V and 9 bases at J, with 17 bases between the two ends. The CDR3 has 15 amino acids. From germline, CDR1 is LGHDT and CDR2 YNNKEL (reference sequence). CDR3 loop: CASSSPPGGGSPLHF. The CDR3 nucleotides read TGTGCCAGCAGCTCCCCCCCCGGGGGCGGTTCACCCCTCCACTTT. Full variable domain (remainder filled in from reference TRBV3-1 and TRBJ1-6): DTAVSQTPKYLVTQMGNDKSIKCEQNLGHDTMYWYKQDSKKFLKIMFSYNNKELIINETVPNRFSPKSPDKAHLNLHINSLELGDSAVYFCASSSPPGGGSPLHFGNGTRLTVT.

The CDR3 DNA reads TGTGCCAGCAGCGTAGGAGGGGGGACCTTTCAAGAGACCCAGTACTTC. Residues: CASSVGGGTFQETQYF. The genes are TRBV9 and TRBJ2-5; tentatively, D is TRBD1 or TRBD2 (6 bases each). The CDR3 runs to 16 residues. CDR1 is SGDLS, CDR2 YYNGEE, per germline. The V and J ends lost 0 bases and 2 bases respectively, with 14 bases between them.

This clonotype was seen many times. This rearrangement joins TRBV6-5 to TRBJ2-1; D gene uncertain. This CDR3 contains 13 residues. Trimming left V 4 bases short and J 9 bases short, with 13 bases between. Germline lookup yields CDR1 MNHEY and CDR2 SVGAGI. The CDR3 region is CASSSPFNVEQFF. The CDR3 nucleotides read TGTGCCAGCAGTTCCCCCTTTAATGTTGAGCAGTTCTTC.

This clonotype has more than one count but fewer than ten. The CDR3 is CASSPDGITDTQYF. DNA of the CDR3: TGTGCCAGCAGCCCGGACGGAATCACGGATACGCAGTATTTT. The V call is TRBV12-3 or TRBV12-4, the J call TRBJ2-3; D is unclear. Trimming shortened V by 6 bases and J by 6 bases, and 16 bases separated the two germline ends. CDR3 size: 14 residues.

In this sample, this clonotype turned up a few times. The chain uses TRBV12-3 or TRBV12-4 and TRBJ2-1, with 11 bases lining up with TRBD2. After removal of 6 bases from V and 3 bases from J, the junction contained 4 bases not matched to a gene. There are 15 residues in the CDR3. The CDR3 loop reads CASRKTSGGYNEQFF. CDR3 nucleotide sequence: TGTGCCAGCAGGAAAACTAGCGGGGGCTACAATGAGCAGTTCTTC.

The DNA of the CDR3 is TGTGCCAGCAGCCAAGTTGAGGAGACGGGACGATTGGGGTACGAGCAGTACGTC. Its translation: CASSQVEETGRLGYEQYV. The chain uses TRBV3-1 and TRBJ2-7, with D perhaps assigned TRBD1 or TRBD2 (5 bases each). The germline V and J ends were trimmed by 1 base and 4 bases, with 23 bases remaining between them. Germline-derived CDR1 and CDR2 are LGHDT and YNNKEL (reference sequence). This CDR3 has 18 amino acids.

This clonotype was detected many times. The chain joins TRBV24-1 to TRBJ2-7; D might be TRBD1 (5 bases). The CDR3 extends over 13 amino acids. Germline loops: CDR1 KGHDR, CDR2 SFDVKD. V lost 9 bases, J lost 2 bases, and 13 bases lay in between. CDR3 sequence reads: CATADVGAYEQYF. CDR3 bases: TGTGCCACCGCGGACGTAGGGGCCTACGAGCAGTACTTC.

This clonotype has only a few counts. The chain uses TRBV7-3 and TRBJ2-5, with a tentative D call TRBD1 (6 bases). V gave up 5 bases and J gave up 7 bases, with 11 bases separating them. CDR3 length: 12 residues. Germline-derived CDR1 and CDR2 are SGHTA and FQGTGA. Here the CDR3 reads CASSQGRATQYF. The DNA for the CDR3 is TGTGCCAGCAGCCAGGGGCGGGCGACCCAGTACTTC.

In this sample, this clonotype turned up a few times. The rearrangement links TRBV14 to TRBJ1-4; D is perhaps TRBD1 (6 bases). Germline V gene data show CDR1 as SGHDN and CDR2 as FVKESK. The CDR3 length is 15 residues. V was shortened by 1 base and J by 7 bases, with 13 bases between the two germline ends. The CDR3 DNA follows: TGTGCCAGCAGCCAAGCGACAGGAGGGGTTGAAAAACTGTTTTTT. It encodes CASSQATGGVEKLFF.

This clonotype was counted at least ten times. The chain employs TRBV5-6 and TRBJ2-3, with TRBD2 identical over 14 bases. V lost 0 bases, J lost 9 bases, and 6 bases stayed unmatched. Germline CDR1 reads SGHDT; CDR2 reads YYEEEE. This CDR3 is 16 amino acids long. The CDR3 DNA sequence: TGTGCCAGCAGCTTGGCTCCGGGACTAGCGGGAGTGACGCAGTATTTT. Residues: CASSLAPGLAGVTQYF.

This clonotype was picked up a small number of times. V is TRBV3-1 and J is TRBJ2-2; the D gene is possibly TRBD2 (5 bases). Trimming cost V 5 bases and J 3 bases, with 7 bases left between them. CDR3 length: 13 residues. The V gene's germline CDR1 is LGHDT and CDR2 YNNKEL (reference sequence). The DNA of the CDR3 is TGTGCCAGCAGCGGACTGGACACCGGGGAGCTGTTTTTT. This sequence encodes CASSGLDTGELFF. Based on the CDR3 plus reference TRBV3-1 and TRBJ2-2, the full variable domain is DTAVSQTPKYLVTQMGNDKSIKCEQNLGHDTMYWYKQDSKKFLKIMFSYNNKELIINETVPNRFSPKSPDKAHLNLHINSLELGDSAVYFCASSGLDTGELFFGEGSRLTVL.

There are many counts of this clonotype. This chain uses TRBV4-1 with TRBJ2-1; D not certain. Looked up from germline, CDR1 is MGHRA and CDR2 is YSYEKL. V was pared by 2 bases and J by 6 bases, with 5 bases between. This CDR3 has 12 residues. CDR3 region: CASSQTLNEQFF. CDR3 nucleotides: TGCGCCAGCAGCCAAACTCTCAATGAGCAGTTCTTC.

V usage is TRBV21-1 and J usage is TRBJ2-4; the table's D call, TRBD2, has no DNA check behind it. TRBV21-1 is an annotated pseudogene. The CDR3 totals 16 residues. The CDR3 sequence is CASLTTRSLAKNIQYF. For the CDR3, the DNA is TGTGCCAGCCTCACGACCCGCAGCCTAGCCAAAAACATTCAGTACTTC.

This clonotype has ten or more counts. The chain employs TRBV5-1 and TRBJ2-2; maybe TRBD2 (6 bases). This CDR3 region has 13 residues. Germline assignment: CDR1 SGHRS and CDR2 YFSETQ. Trimming stripped 7 bases from V and 6 bases from J, with 13 bases between. The CDR3 DNA reads TGCGCCAGCCTTCGCGGGGAGGCCGGGGAGCTGTTTTTT. It is translated as CASLRGEAGELFF.

Only a few counts were recorded for this clonotype. CDR3 DNA sequence: TGTGCCAGCAGTTTTTCCCACTTGAGGTACGAGCAGTACTTC. Translation gives CASSFSHLRYEQYF. This chain connects TRBV12-3 or TRBV12-4 to TRBJ2-7; D gene uncertain. There are 14 residues in the CDR3. V was trimmed by 3 bases and J by 4 bases, leaving 13 bases between them.

This clonotype was seen a handful of times. Written as DNA, the CDR3 is TGCAGCGTTGATGGGGCGTGGGGATGGACTGAAGCTTTCTTT. As protein: CSVDGAWGWTEAFF. The chain carries TRBV29-1 and TRBJ1-1, with TRBD1 as a possible D gene (5 bases). Trimming left V 3 bases short and J 5 bases short, with 16 bases between. CDR1 is SQVTM, CDR2 ANQGSEA, per germline. The CDR3 consists of 14 residues.

On this clonotype itself: Germline and junction disagree at one end, which may indicate a read error. The chain employs TRBV12-5 and TRBJ2-5; 7 bases map to TRBD1. This CDR3 contains 14 residues. Germline V gives CDR1 LGHNT, CDR2 FRNRAP. CDR3 DNA sequence: TGTGCTTGTGGAGAGGGACAGCCGAAAGAGACCCAGTACTTC. It yields the protein CACGEGQPKETQYF. Filled out from reference TRBV12-5 and TRBJ2-5, the complete variable domain reads DARVTQTPRHKVTEMGQEVTMRCQPILGHNTVFWYRQTMMQGLELLAYFRNRAPLDDSGMPKDRFSAEMPDATLATLKIQPSEPRDSAVYFCACGEGQPKETQYFGPGTRLLVL.

This clonotype was recorded many times. The chain couples TRBV12-3 or TRBV12-4 to TRBJ2-4; D gene uncertain. The CDR3 is made up of 11 amino acids. The V end was cut by 1 base, the J end by 15 bases, with 10 bases between. The CDR3 DNA is TGTGCCAGCAGTTTAGGCGGAGTGCGGTACTTC. Translation: CASSLGGVRYF.

This clonotype was observed a few times. The V call is TRBV29-1, the J call TRBJ1-1; 12 bases are shared with TRBD1. Germline assignment: CDR1 SQVTM and CDR2 ANQGSEA. The CDR3 extends over 14 amino acids. The V segment lost 4 bases and the J segment 4 bases; nucleotides outside the gene matches: 4. The CDR3 region is CSVVGQGAGTEAFF. For the CDR3, the DNA is TGCAGCGTTGTGGGACAGGGGGCAGGCACTGAAGCTTTCTTT.

This clonotype was recorded many times. CDR3 in amino acids: CASSAYQSDQETQYF. The CDR3 DNA follows: TGTGCCAGCAGCGCCTACCAGTCGGACCAAGAGACCCAGTACTTC. This chain connects TRBV3-1 to TRBJ2-5; D gene uncertain. CDR3 length equals 15 residues. The V end lost 5 bases, the J end lost 0 bases, and 13 bases lay between the germline ends. In germline, CDR1 is LGHDT, CDR2 YNNKEL (reference sequence).

The J gene is TRBJ2-7, the V gene TRBV29-1; TRBD2 matches 9 bases. Unmatched junction bases numbered 7, after V lost 6 bases and J lost 4 bases. Germline values: CDR1 SQVTM, CDR2 ANQGSEA. CDR3 length: 13 amino acids. The CDR3 DNA is TGCAGCGTAAGAGGGACTAGCAGATACGAGCAGTACTTC. The encoded protein is CSVRGTSRYEQYF.

This clonotype was counted a few times. V is TRBV6-6 and J is TRBJ2-1, with no clear D. Trimming shortened V by 0 bases and J by 9 bases, and 6 bases separated the two germline ends. This CDR3 spans 12 amino acids. CDR1 is MNHNY, CDR2 SVGAGI, per germline (reference sequence). The CDR3 loop reads CASSYSVTEQFF. The CDR3 DNA reads as TGTGCCAGCAGTTACTCGGTCACTGAGCAGTTCTTC.

V gene TRBV4-1 combines with J gene TRBJ2-1, with 10 bases lining up with TRBD2. V gave up 1 base and J gave up 5 bases; unmatched junction bases: 5. Germline CDR1 and CDR2: MGHRA and YSYEKL. The CDR3 spans 16 residues. Here the CDR3 reads CASSQVTSGTHNEQFF. The CDR3 DNA follows: TGCGCCAGCAGCCAAGTTACTAGCGGGACCCACAATGAGCAGTTCTTC.